Listed below are T cell receptor beta chains from one sample, sequenced in a study of blood T cell repertoires in COVID-19. Produced via immunoSEQ multiplex PCR; TCRdb's table is partial and in-frame only. Of roughly 130,000 clones detected, around 83% appear once; the ten largest clones hold 8.9%. Sequenced material: peripheral blood. The receptors shown here come from a man younger than 45 with COVID-19, enrolled during active disease. The CDR3 runs from the conserved cysteine through the conserved F or W. A D gene is named only where the DNA matches it firmly. Expanded clones are given a class, and other clones once, few, many or no size at all.

>15|TRBJ2-5|NA|TRBV6-5|NA
TGTGCCAGCAGTACCGGGAGACGTGGGCAAGAGACCCAGTACTTC
CASSTGRRGQETQYF
>17|TRBJ2-3|NA|TRBV6-1|TRBD2
TGTGCCAGCAGTGAATCTTTGGGCGGGAGTATCACAGATACGCAGTATTTT
CASSESLGGSITDTQYF
>18|TRBJ1-2|NA|TRBV11-3|NA
TGTGCCAGCAGCTTAGACTCCCGGTCAGGGGCAGGTTTCGATGGCTACACCTTC
CASSLDSRSGAGFDGYTF
>14|TRBJ2-3|NA|TRBV7-2|NA
TGTGCCAGCAGCTTAGACCTATACACAGATACGCAGTATTTT
CASSLDLYTDTQYF
>15|TRBJ1-1|NA|TRBV9|NA
TGTGCCAGCAGGGCCGGAGGGGGGGCGAACACTGAAGCTTTCTTT
CASRAGGGANTEAFF
>15|TRBJ2-1|NA|TRBV9|TRBD1
TGTGCCAGCAGCTCCAGGGACAGGGGGTTGGGTGAGCAGTTCTTC
CASSSRDRGLGEQFF
>17|TRBJ2-7|NA|TRBV19|TRBD2
TGTGCCAGTAGTATTGGGACTAGCGGGAGTAAAAGAATCCGGCAGTACTTC
CASSIGTSGSKRIRQYF
>15|TRBJ1-2|NA|TRBV6-5|NA
TGTGCCAGCAGTTATCGGCAGGGTGAGACCAATGGCTACACCTTC
CASSYRQGETNGYTF
>15|TRBJ2-2|NA|TRBV7-6|TRBD2
TGTGCCAGCAGCCCGCGACTAGCGGACACCGGGGAGCTGTTTTTT
CASSPRLADTGELFF
>15|TRBJ2-2|NA|TRBV7-3|NA
TGTGCCAGCAGCCTACCAGGGGCTGATGGCGGGGAGCTGTTTTTT
CASSLPGADGGELFF
>11|TRBJ1-1|NA|TRBV3-1/TRBV3-2|NA
TGTGCCAGCAGCCCGGGCACTGAAGCTTTCTTT
CASSPGTEAFF
>11|TRBJ2-3|NA|TRBV25-1|NA
TGTGCCGTCGAGCGGAAAGATACGCAGTATTTT
CAVERKDTQYF
>15|TRBJ2-7|NA|TRBV4-2|TRBD1
TGTGCCAGCAGCCAAGGTGACAGGGGGAGACACGAGCAGTACTTC
CASSQGDRGRHEQYF
>14|TRBJ1-3|once|TRBV19|TRBD1
TGTGCCAGTAGTTTCTCCAGGGGGCGAAACACCATATATTTT
CASSFSRGRNTIYF
>14|TRBJ1-5|NA|TRBV10-2|TRBD1
TGCGCCAGCAGAGGACAGGGGAGCAATCAGCCCCAGCATTTT
CASRGQGSNQPQHF
>15|TRBJ2-2|NA|TRBV12-5|TRBD1
TGTGCTAGTGGTTTCCGACAGGGTGGGGCCGGGGAGCTGTTTTTT
CASGFRQGGAGELFF
>17|TRBJ2-1|NA|TRBV19|TRBD2
TGTGCCAGTAGTTTACAGACTAGCCCGATCTCCTACAATGAGCAGTTCTTC
CASSLQTSPISYNEQFF
>14|TRBJ1-6|NA|TRBV5-5|TRBD1
TGTGCCAGCAGCGCAGACAGGGACAGTTCACCCCTCCACTTT
CASSADRDSSPLHF
>15|TRBJ2-7|NA|TRBV30|TRBD1
TGTGCCTGGACCCCAGAGACAGGGGGCCGCAACGAGCAGTACTTC
CAWTPETGGRNEQYF
>13|TRBJ1-1|NA|TRBV27|NA
TGTGCCAGCAGTTTATTCCCGGGGGCTGAAGCTTTCTTT
CASSLFPGAEAFF
>11|TRBJ1-1|NA|TRBV19|NA
TGTGCCCTTGGGAGGGGCACTGAAGCTTTCTTT
CALGRGTEAFF
>13|TRBJ2-5|NA|TRBV5-1|TRBD1
TGCGCCAGCAGCTCCGGGACAGGGTCAACCCAGTACTTC
CASSSGTGSTQYF
>17|TRBJ1-1|NA|TRBV6-2/TRBV6-3|TRBD1
TGTGCCAGCAGTTATAATTTGGGTGATGTTGTCGGGACAGGAGCTTTCTTT
CASSYNLGDVVGTGAFF
>16|TRBJ2-5|NA|TRBV23-1|NA
TGCGCCAGCAGTCATATCCCCCATAACAAGATAGAGACCCAGTACTTC
CASSHIPHNKIETQYF
>14|TRBJ1-5|NA|TRBV28|TRBD1
TGTGCCAGCCTTCGACAGGGGTGGAATCAGCCCCAGCATTTT
CASLRQGWNQPQHF
>13|TRBJ1-4|NA|TRBV12-3/TRBV12-4|TRBD1
TGTGCCAGCAGTTTAGGACAGGGTGAAAAACTGTTTTTT
CASSLGQGEKLFF
>13|TRBJ2-1|NA|TRBV7-6|NA
TGTGCCAGCAGCTCCGACTACAACAATGAGCAGTTCTTC
CASSSDYNNEQFF
>16|TRBJ2-1|NA|TRBV24-1|TRBD2
TGTGCCACCGGTACTGATCGGGAGGGCCGGCGCAATGAGCAGTTCTTC
CATGTDREGRRNEQFF
>13|TRBJ2-3|NA|TRBV7-9|NA
TGTGCCAGCAGCCCCCGCGGGGAGGATACGCAGTATTTT
CASSPRGEDTQYF
>15|TRBJ1-6|few|TRBV20-1|TRBD1
TGCAGTGCCAGTTCAGGGGGCCAAGGGGGTTCACCCCTCCACTTT
CSASSGGQGGSPLHF
>17|TRBJ2-3|NA|TRBV6-2/TRBV6-3|NA
TGTGCCAGCAGTTCACTAGCCGGGCTAGCCTTAACAGATACGCAGTATTTT
CASSSLAGLALTDTQYF
>15|TRBJ2-1|NA|TRBV7-7|TRBD2
TGTGCTAGCAGCCCCGGACTAGCGGACTACAATGAGCAGTTCTTC
CASSPGLADYNEQFF
>15|TRBJ1-2|once|TRBV28|NA
TGTGCCAGCAGACAGACCCCTGCAGCTAACTATGGCTACACCTTC
CASRQTPAANYGYTF
>13|TRBJ2-1|once|TRBV6-5|TRBD1
TGTGCCAGCAGGGGCAGGGGGCGGCATGAGCAGTTCTTC
CASRGRGRHEQFF
>14|TRBJ1-6|NA|TRBV6-6|NA
TGTGCCAGCAGTCGGGTCGAGCATAATTCACCCCTCCACTTT
CASSRVEHNSPLHF
>14|TRBJ1-2|once|TRBV7-9|TRBD1
TGTGCCAGCAGCCAAAACAGGGGGGACTATGGCTACACCTTC
CASSQNRGDYGYTF
>15|TRBJ2-7|NA|TRBV27|TRBD1
TGTGCCAGCAGTTTGAGCCAGGGGGCGTCGGGCGAGCAGTACTTC
CASSLSQGASGEQYF
>13|TRBJ1-5|NA|TRBV30|NA
TGTGCCTGGAGTGTACAGGGAAACCAGCCCCAGCATTTT
CAWSVQGNQPQHF
>17|TRBJ2-1|NA|TRBV6-2/TRBV6-3|TRBD2
TGTGCCAGCAGTTCGCCTGTACTAGCGGGATCGGGAAATGAGCAGTTCTTC
CASSSPVLAGSGNEQFF
>16|TRBJ2-7|NA|TRBV7-9|NA
TGTGCCAGCAGCAAAGACCCCAGGGGAACGGTCTACGAGCAGTACTTC
CASSKDPRGTVYEQYF
>13|TRBJ1-2|once|TRBV6-5|TRBD1
TGTGCCAGCAGTTTCCGGGACAGAGGTGGCTACACCTTC
CASSFRDRGGYTF
>16|TRBJ2-1|once|TRBV10-1|TRBD2
TGCGCCAGCAGTGAGTTTTTAGCGGGAGAATTCTATGAGCAGTTCTTC
CASSEFLAGEFYEQFF
>14|TRBJ2-7|NA|TRBV28|TRBD2
TGTGCCAGCAGCCGACTAGCTGCCTCCTACGAGCAGTACTTC
CASSRLAASYEQYF
>16|TRBJ2-1|NA|TRBV6-5|TRBD2
TGTGCCAGCAGTTCCGGGCGACTAGCGGGTTTGAATGAGCAGTTCTTC
CASSSGRLAGLNEQFF
>15|TRBJ2-7|NA|TRBV3-1/TRBV3-2|TRBD2
TGTGCCAGCAGCCAAGATCGCCTAGCGGGACCCGAGCAGTACTTC
CASSQDRLAGPEQYF
>14|TRBJ1-5|NA|TRBV28|NA
TGTGCCAGCACCCAGGTGGATAGCAATCAGCCCCAGCATTTT
CASTQVDSNQPQHF
>13|TRBJ1-6|NA|TRBV28|NA
TGTGCCAGCAGTGTGGAGTTGTGGACACCCCTCCACTTT
CASSVELWTPLHF
>14|TRBJ2-1|NA|TRBV7-9|TRBD1
TGTGCCAGCAGCTTAAGAGGACAGGATCATGAGCAGTTCTTC
CASSLRGQDHEQFF
>15|TRBJ2-5|NA|TRBV5-6|NA
TGTGCCAGCAGCTTGGAGAGGACAGCCCAAGAGACCCAGTACTTC
CASSLERTAQETQYF
>13|TRBJ2-1|NA|TRBV5-1|NA
TGCGCCAGCAGCTTGGCCGGGGTCAATGAGCAGTTCTTC
CASSLAGVNEQFF
>14|TRBJ1-1|NA|TRBV6-5|NA
TGTGCCAGCAGTTGGGCGGGGTGGAGCACTGAAGCTTTCTTT
CASSWAGWSTEAFF
>13|TRBJ2-7|NA|TRBV29-1|NA
TGCAGCGTTAACAACGGGTCGCGGGGCGAGCAGTACTTC
CSVNNGSRGEQYF